This T cell receptor (beta chain) was obtained from a study of blood T cell repertoires in COVID-19. In the study's own analysis: From reference gene primer amplification, estimates of nucleated cell counts were derived. Profiling relied on immunoSEQ multiplex PCR, and the TCRdb table lists in-frame clones only, not all of them. For V, J and clone size, that table is used; D and trimming come from the DNA. This sample has a few hundred thousand clones; 80% to 90% occur once, and the top ten carry approximately 2%. Participants, about 18 to 89 years old, spanned around 25 US areas. This TCR came from a woman aged 45-65 years who had recovered from COVID-19. Material: PBMCs or T cells enriched from blood (not recorded which).

Here the CDR3 DNA reads TGTGCCAGCAGCTCGGGACTAGCGGAGCTGTTACACAATGAGCAGTTCTTC. It codes for CASSSGLAELLHNEQFF. The J gene is TRBJ2-1, the V gene TRBV7-3, with TRBD2 identical over 11 bases. The CDR3 is made up of 17 amino acids. The V and J ends lost 4 bases and 5 bases, in that order; junction bases with no gene match: 10. Germline assignment: CDR1 SGHTA and CDR2 FQGTGA.